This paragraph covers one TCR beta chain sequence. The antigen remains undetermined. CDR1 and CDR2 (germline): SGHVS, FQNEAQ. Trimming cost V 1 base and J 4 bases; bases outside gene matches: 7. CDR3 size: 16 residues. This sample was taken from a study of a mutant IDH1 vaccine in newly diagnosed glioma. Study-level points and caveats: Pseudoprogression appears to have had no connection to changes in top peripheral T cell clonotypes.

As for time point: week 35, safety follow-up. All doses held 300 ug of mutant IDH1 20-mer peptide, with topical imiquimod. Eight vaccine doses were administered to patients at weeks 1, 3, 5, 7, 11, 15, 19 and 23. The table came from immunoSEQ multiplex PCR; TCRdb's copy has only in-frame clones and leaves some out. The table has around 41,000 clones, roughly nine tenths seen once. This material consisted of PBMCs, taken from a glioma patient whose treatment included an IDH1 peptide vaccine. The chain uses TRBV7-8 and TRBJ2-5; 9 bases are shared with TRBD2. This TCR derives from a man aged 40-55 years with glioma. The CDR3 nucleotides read TGTGCCAGCAGCTTAGTTCGACCAGCGGGAGGAGAGACCCAGTACTTC. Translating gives CASSLVRPAGGETQYF. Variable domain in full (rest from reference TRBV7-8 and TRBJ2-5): GAGVSQSPRYKVAKRGQDVALRCDPISGHVSLFWYQQALGQGPEFLTYFQNEAQLDKSGLPSDRFFAERPEGSVSTLKIQRTQQEDSAVYLCASSLVRPAGGETQYFGPGTRLLVL.